A selection of T cell receptor beta chains follows, all from one sample in a study of blood T cell repertoires in COVID-19. Sequencing was performed with immunoSEQ multiplex PCR; in TCRdb, only in-frame clones are kept and a portion is missing. The sample shows more than 95,000 clones, about 86% of them seen only once. Sequenced input: peripheral blood. The origin of the receptors is a woman in her fifties or sixties in a cohort sampled during active or convalescent COVID-19. CDR3s include the opening cysteine and the closing phenylalanine or tryptophan. Fields, in order: V gene, CDR3 length, J gene, clone size, D gene, CDR3 protein, CDR3 DNA. D genes are given only for firm matches. A row's size may be missing; if present it is once, few, many or a size class.

TRBV7-9	15	TRBJ1-1	.	.	CASSLENRRGSEAFF	TGTGCCAGCAGCTTAGAGAACAGAAGGGGATCTGAAGCTTTCTTT
TRBV18	12	TRBJ1-5	.	.	CASSPGRQDQHF	TGTGCCAGCTCACCAGGTCGACAGGACCAGCATTTT
TRBV5-1	14	TRBJ2-2	.	TRBD1	CASSWTGNTGELFF	TGCGCCAGCAGCTGGACAGGGAACACCGGGGAGCTGTTTTTT
TRBV7-9	16	TRBJ1-3	many	TRBD1	CASSKALDRGGNTIYF	TGTGCCAGCAGCAAAGCCTTAGACAGGGGAGGAAACACCATATATTTT
TRBV12-3/TRBV12-4	13	TRBJ1-1	.	.	CASSFAGGTEAFF	TGTGCCAGCAGTTTTGCGGGGGGTACTGAAGCTTTCTTT
TRBV6-5	14	TRBJ1-1	once	TRBD1	CASRYTGGNTEAFF	TGTGCCAGCAGGTATACAGGGGGGAACACTGAAGCTTTCTTT
TRBV19	15	TRBJ1-2	.	.	CASSIGSGVDYGYTF	TGTGCCAGTAGTATTGGATCAGGGGTTGACTATGGCTACACCTTC
TRBV6-5	15	TRBJ2-7	once	TRBD2	CASSRGLAGVYEQYF	TGTGCCAGCAGTAGGGGACTAGCGGGAGTCTACGAGCAGTACTTC
TRBV24-1	15	TRBJ2-2	.	.	CATSGPKPGVGELFF	TGTGCCACCAGTGGTCCGAAACCGGGTGTCGGGGAGCTGTTTTTT
TRBV5-6	14	TRBJ1-6	.	.	CASSAPWGRARLHF	TGTGCCAGCAGCGCCCCCTGGGGCAGGGCGAGGCTCCACTTT
TRBV5-6	13	TRBJ1-2	.	.	CASSLAAGYGYTF	TGTGCCAGCAGCTTGGCCGCGGGGTATGGCTACACCTTC
TRBV2	13	TRBJ2-7	.	.	CASRLEVEDEQYF	TGTGCCAGCAGACTCGAGGTAGAAGACGAGCAGTACTTC
TRBV3-1/TRBV3-2	13	TRBJ2-5	.	TRBD1	CASSQGQQETQYF	TGTGCCAGCAGCCAGGGACAGCAAGAGACCCAGTACTTC
TRBV7-8	15	TRBJ1-1	.	TRBD1	CASSQLDRGRTEAFF	TGTGCCAGCAGCCAGCTGGACAGGGGGCGAACTGAAGCTTTCTTT
TRBV18	15	TRBJ1-1	.	.	CASSPQALVTTEAFF	TGTGCCAGCTCCCCCCAGGCCCTGGTCACCACTGAAGCTTTCTTT
TRBV28	16	TRBJ2-1	.	.	CASRGGGTSRINEQFF	TGTGCCAGCAGAGGGGGCGGGACTAGTAGGATCAATGAGCAGTTCTTC
TRBV10-1	16	TRBJ2-1	.	TRBD2	CASSGGTSQRYNEQFF	TGCGCCAGCAGTGGAGGGACTAGCCAACGCTACAATGAGCAGTTCTTC
TRBV9	17	TRBJ2-7	once	TRBD2	CASSVGPATSGNYEQYF	TGTGCCAGCAGCGTAGGCCCCGCGACTAGCGGGAACTACGAGCAGTACTTC
TRBV5-6	15	TRBJ1-2	.	.	CASSLALQGPDGYTF	TGTGCCAGCAGCTTGGCTCTACAGGGCCCCGATGGCTACACCTTC
TRBV27	18	TRBJ2-3	.	TRBD1	CASSLGPGQGRRTDTQYF	TGTGCCAGCAGTTTAGGTCCGGGACAGGGAAGACGCACAGATACGCAGTATTTT
TRBV7-3	13	TRBJ1-2	.	.	CASSSPGGSGYTF	TGTGCCAGCAGCTCCCCGGGGGGCTCCGGCTACACCTTC
TRBV28	14	TRBJ2-7	.	.	CASTEWTTDYEQYF	TGTGCCAGCACAGAATGGACAACCGACTACGAGCAGTACTTC
TRBV19	11	TRBJ1-1	.	.	CASSIAAVAFF	TGTGCCAGTAGTATCGCGGCGGTAGCTTTCTTT
TRBV6-5	13	TRBJ2-1	.	.	CASRRTSYNEQFF	TGTGCCAGCAGGCGAACTTCCTACAATGAGCAGTTCTTC
TRBV6-2/TRBV6-3	15	TRBJ2-7	.	.	CASSYYRDRWYEQYF	TGTGCCAGCAGTTACTACCGTGACAGGTGGTACGAGCAGTACTTC
TRBV4-1	16	TRBJ2-1	.	TRBD2	CASSQGGRRGYNEQFF	TGCGCCAGCAGCCAAGGCGGGAGAAGAGGGTACAATGAGCAGTTCTTC
TRBV7-9	12	TRBJ1-1	.	.	CASSAGQGEAFF	TGTGCCAGCAGCGCGGGGCAGGGTGAAGCTTTCTTT
TRBV5-4	15	TRBJ1-1	once	.	CASSLYRGFATEAFF	TGTGCCAGCAGCTTGTATCGGGGGTTTGCCACTGAAGCTTTCTTT
TRBV18	15	TRBJ1-5	once	.	CASSPRRYSNQPQHF	TGTGCCAGCTCACCGAGGAGATACAGCAATCAGCCCCAGCATTTT
TRBV5-1	13	TRBJ2-5	.	TRBD1	CASSPQGEETQYF	TGCGCCAGCAGCCCCCAGGGGGAAGAGACCCAGTACTTC
TRBV20-1	11	TRBJ1-2	.	.	CSAKGQYGYTF	TGCAGTGCGAAAGGACAGTATGGCTACACCTTC
TRBV19	16	TRBJ1-5	.	.	CASKIGALYSNQPQHF	TGTGCCAGTAAGATAGGGGCCCTATATAGCAATCAGCCCCAGCATTTT
TRBV10-3	16	TRBJ1-4	once	.	CAISEGQLSTNEKLFF	TGTGCCATCAGTGAGGGGCAGCTTTCAACTAATGAAAAACTGTTTTTT
TRBV2	13	TRBJ2-5	.	.	CASSHRSQETQYF	TGTGCCAGCAGCCACAGGTCTCAAGAGACCCAGTACTTC
TRBV28	14	TRBJ2-7	.	TRBD1	CASSSPGTGNEQYF	TGTGCCAGCAGTTCTCCCGGGACAGGGAACGAGCAGTACTTC
TRBV27	19	TRBJ2-7	.	.	CASSFSTLLRDKGFYEQYF	TGTGCCAGCAGTTTTTCAACTTTGCTTAGGGACAAGGGATTCTACGAGCAGTACTTC
TRBV29-1	14	TRBJ1-1	once	.	CSARTEKMNTEAFF	TGCAGCGCTCGGACAGAAAAGATGAACACTGAAGCTTTCTTT
TRBV7-8	14	TRBJ2-7	.	.	CASSRGGQLYEQYF	TGTGCCAGCAGCCGAGGCGGACAACTCTACGAGCAGTACTTC
TRBV29-1	14	TRBJ2-1	.	TRBD1	CSGLPGQSRNEQFF	TGCAGCGGTCTGCCGGGACAGTCTCGCAATGAGCAGTTCTTC
TRBV19	17	TRBJ1-1	.	TRBD1	CASKPRTGGAGNTEAFF	TGTGCCAGTAAGCCCCGGACAGGTGGGGCGGGAAACACTGAAGCTTTCTTT
TRBV3-1/TRBV3-2	14	TRBJ2-5	.	.	CASSQGRRTETQYF	TGTGCCAGCAGCCAAGGGCGGAGGACCGAGACCCAGTACTTC
TRBV5-1	17	TRBJ2-1	.	.	CASSLTSTLISYNEQFF	TGCGCCAGCAGCTTGACATCGACTCTTATCTCCTACAATGAGCAGTTCTTC
TRBV6-5	14	TRBJ1-1	few	.	CASRTGMVNTEAFF	TGTGCCAGCAGAACAGGGATGGTGAACACTGAAGCTTTCTTT
TRBV4-1	14	TRBJ1-3	.	.	CASSYAPSGNTIYF	TGCGCCAGCAGCTACGCCCCGAGCGGAAACACCATATATTTT
TRBV6-1	12	TRBJ1-1	.	.	CASSDSLSEAFF	TGTGCCAGCAGTGACAGTTTATCTGAAGCTTTCTTT
TRBV19	13	TRBJ1-1	.	.	CASRYRENTEAFF	TGTGCCAGTAGATACAGGGAGAACACTGAAGCTTTCTTT
TRBV5-1	14	TRBJ1-3	.	.	CASSLAGVENTIYF	TGCGCCAGCAGCTTGGCCGGGGTGGAAAACACCATATATTTT